Below, one T cell receptor (beta chain) is given with its context. This sample is drawn from a study of blood T cell repertoires in COVID-19. Generated by immunoSEQ multiplex PCR, the TCRdb table keeps only in-frame clones and is missing some. In the table there are around 150,000 clones, 93% of which are singletons. This clonotype originated in a woman in her sixties with COVID-19, enrolled during active disease. The sample comprised peripheral blood.

The chain's CDR3 is CATHPGTGNYGYTF. CDR3 in DNA: TGTGCCACCCACCCGGGGACAGGAAACTATGGCTACACCTTC. The chain recombines TRBV24-1 with TRBJ1-2, with 8 bases matching TRBD1. Germline V gives CDR1 KGHDR, CDR2 SFDVKD. The CDR3 totals 14 residues. The V gene end was trimmed by 9 bases and the J gene end by 2 bases; junction bases not matched to a gene: 7.